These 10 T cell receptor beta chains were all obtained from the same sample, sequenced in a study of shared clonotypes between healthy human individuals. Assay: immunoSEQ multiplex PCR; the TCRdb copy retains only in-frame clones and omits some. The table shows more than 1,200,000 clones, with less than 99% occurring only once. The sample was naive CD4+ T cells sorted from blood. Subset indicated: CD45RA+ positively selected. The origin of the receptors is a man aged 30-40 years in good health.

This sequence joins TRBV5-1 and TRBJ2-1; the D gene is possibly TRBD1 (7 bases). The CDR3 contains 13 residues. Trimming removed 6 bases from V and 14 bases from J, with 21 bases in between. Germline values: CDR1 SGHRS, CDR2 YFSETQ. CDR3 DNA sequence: TGCGCCAGCAACATCCAGGGGGACTCACCGAAGTTCTTC. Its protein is CASNIQGDSPKFF.

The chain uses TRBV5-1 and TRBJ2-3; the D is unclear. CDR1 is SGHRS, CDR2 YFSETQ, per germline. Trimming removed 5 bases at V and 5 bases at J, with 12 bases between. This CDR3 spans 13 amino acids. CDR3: CASSRRIGDTQYF. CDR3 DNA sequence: TGCGCCAGCAGTCGTAGGATTGGAGATACGCAGTATTTT.

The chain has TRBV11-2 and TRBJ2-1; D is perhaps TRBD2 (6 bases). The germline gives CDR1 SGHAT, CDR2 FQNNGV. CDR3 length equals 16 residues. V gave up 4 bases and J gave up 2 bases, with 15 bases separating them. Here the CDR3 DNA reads TGTGCCAGCAGCTCGTCTAGCGCCCAGCCCTACAATGAGCAGTTCTTC. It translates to CASSSSSAQPYNEQFF.

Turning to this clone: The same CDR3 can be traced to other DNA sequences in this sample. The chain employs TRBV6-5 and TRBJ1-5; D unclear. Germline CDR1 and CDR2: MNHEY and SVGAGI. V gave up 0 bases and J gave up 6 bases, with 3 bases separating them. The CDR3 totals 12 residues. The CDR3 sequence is CASSYSGQPQHF. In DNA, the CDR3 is TGTGCCAGCAGTTACTCTGGTCAGCCCCAGCATTTT.

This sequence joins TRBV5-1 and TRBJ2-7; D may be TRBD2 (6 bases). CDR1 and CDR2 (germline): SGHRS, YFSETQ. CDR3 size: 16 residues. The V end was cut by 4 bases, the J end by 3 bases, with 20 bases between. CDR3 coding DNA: TGCGCCAGCAGCCCAGCGTTCCCGGGGGTTATCTACGAGCAGTACTTC. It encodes CASSPAFPGVIYEQYF.

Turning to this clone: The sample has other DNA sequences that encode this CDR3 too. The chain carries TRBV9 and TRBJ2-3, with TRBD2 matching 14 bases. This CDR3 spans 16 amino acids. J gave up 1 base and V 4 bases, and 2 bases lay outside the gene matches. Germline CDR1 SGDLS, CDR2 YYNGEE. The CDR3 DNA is TGTGCCAGCAGCTTGGGACTAGCGGGAGGCACAGATACGCAGTATTTT. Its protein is CASSLGLAGGTDTQYF.

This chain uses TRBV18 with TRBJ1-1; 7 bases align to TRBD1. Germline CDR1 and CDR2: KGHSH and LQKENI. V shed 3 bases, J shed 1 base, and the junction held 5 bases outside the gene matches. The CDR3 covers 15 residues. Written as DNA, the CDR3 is TGTGCCAGCTCACCGAGACAGGGAGGGAACACTGAAGCTTTCTTT. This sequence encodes CASSPRQGGNTEAFF.

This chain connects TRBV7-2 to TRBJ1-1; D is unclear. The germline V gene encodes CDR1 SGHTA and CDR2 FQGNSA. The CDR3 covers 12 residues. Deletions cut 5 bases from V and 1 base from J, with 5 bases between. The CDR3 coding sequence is TGTGCCAGCAGCGTCAGGAACACTGAAGCTTTCTTT. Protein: CASSVRNTEAFF.

The CDR3 protein is CASSLGRGGSYNEQFF. Written as DNA, the CDR3 is TGCGCCAGCAGCTTGGGAAGGGGTGGATCCTACAATGAGCAGTTCTTC. This rearrangement joins TRBV5-1 to TRBJ2-1, with a tentative D call TRBD1 (5 bases). V lost 0 bases and J 1 base, leaving 11 bases between the germline ends. The germline V gene has CDR1 SGHRS and CDR2 YFSETQ. This CDR3 region has 16 residues.

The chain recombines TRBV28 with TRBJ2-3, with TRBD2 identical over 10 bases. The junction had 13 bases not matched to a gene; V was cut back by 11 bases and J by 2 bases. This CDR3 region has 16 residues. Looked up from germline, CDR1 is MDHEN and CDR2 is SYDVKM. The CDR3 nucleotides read TGTGCCGCTAAGGCGGCTAGCGGGAGCTACACAGATACGCAGTATTTT. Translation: CAAKAASGSYTDTQYF.